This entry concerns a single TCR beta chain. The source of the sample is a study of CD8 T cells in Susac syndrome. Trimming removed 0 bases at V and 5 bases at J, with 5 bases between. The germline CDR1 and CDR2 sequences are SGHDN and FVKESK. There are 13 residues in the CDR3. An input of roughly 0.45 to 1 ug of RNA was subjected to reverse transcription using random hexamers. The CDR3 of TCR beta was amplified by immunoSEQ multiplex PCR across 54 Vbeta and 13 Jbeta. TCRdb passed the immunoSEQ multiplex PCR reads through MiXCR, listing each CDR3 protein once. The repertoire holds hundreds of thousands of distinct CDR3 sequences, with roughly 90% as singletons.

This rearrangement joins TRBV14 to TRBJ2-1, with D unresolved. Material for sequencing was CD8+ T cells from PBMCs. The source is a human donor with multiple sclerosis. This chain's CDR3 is CASSQEANNEQFF. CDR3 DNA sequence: TGTGCCAGCAGCCAAGAGGCCAACAATGAGCAGTTCTTC.